These 27 T cell receptor beta chains were all obtained from the same sample, sequenced in a study of cytomegalovirus exposure and HLA in healthy donors. Sequencing was performed with immunoSEQ multiplex PCR; in TCRdb, only in-frame clones are kept and a portion is missing. This table holds more than 20,000 clones, around 96% found once. The source material was PBMCs. The receptors were gathered from a man aged 25-45 years in good health and CMV-seropositive.

The chain has TRBV29-1 and TRBJ1-2; D might be TRBD1 (5 bases). Trimming left V 3 bases short and J 6 bases short, with 8 bases between. The CDR3 length is 11 residues. Germline CDR1 reads SQVTM; CDR2 reads ANQGSEA. This CDR3 is CSVDQGDGYTF. CDR3 in DNA: TGCAGCGTTGACCAAGGGGATGGCTACACCTTC.

The chain links TRBV7-9 to TRBJ2-1; 12 bases align to TRBD2. With V trimmed by 2 bases and J by 14 bases, 1 base remained unmatched. Germline V gene data show CDR1 as SEHNR and CDR2 as FQNEAQ (reference sequence). This CDR3 contains 12 residues. The CDR3 spells CASSLTSGRKFF. Here the CDR3 DNA reads TGTGCCAGCAGCTTAACTAGCGGGAGGAAGTTCTTC.

The chain combines TRBV28 with TRBJ2-7, with D perhaps matching TRBD2 (6 bases). The CDR3 covers 12 residues. The germline V gene encodes CDR1 MDHEN and CDR2 SYDVKM. In DNA, the CDR3 is TGTGTGGCGGGGCCCGATACCTACGAGCAGTACTTC. Its protein product is CVAGPDTYEQYF. Looking up the rest from reference TRBV28 and TRBJ2-7 gives the full variable domain: DVKVTQSSRYLVKRTGEKVFLECVQDMDHENMFWYRQDPGLGLRLIYFSYDVKMKEKGDIPEGYSVSREKKERFSLILESASTNQTSMYLCVAGPDTYEQYFGPGTRLTVT.

CDR3 in DNA: TGTGCCAGCAGCGATGACGGGGGGGTGAGAGATACGCAGTATTTT. It is translated as CASSDDGGVRDTQYF. The V call is TRBV21-1, the J call TRBJ2-3; TRBD2 was called by the table and not checked on the DNA. TRBV21-1 is an annotated pseudogene. This CDR3 is built from 15 residues.

The chain employs TRBV27 and TRBJ1-1; 11 nucleotides match TRBD1. Germline V CDR1 and CDR2: MNHEY, SMNVEV (reference sequence). The V and J ends lost 6 bases and 4 bases, in that order; junction bases with no gene match: 7. The CDR3 contains 15 residues. The CDR3 loop is CASRDRGPGSTEAFF. DNA for the CDR3: TGTGCCAGCAGGGACAGGGGGCCAGGAAGCACTGAAGCTTTCTTT.

This sequence joins TRBV30 and TRBJ1-5, with TRBD1 matching over 8 bases. Germline assignment: CDR1 GTSNPN and CDR2 SVGIG (reference sequence). Trimming took 5 bases from V and 2 from J; bases not matched to a gene: 11. CDR3 length equals 16 residues. DNA for the CDR3: TGTGCCTGGGACAGGGGCCGCGGATCGCGCAATCAGCCCCAGCATTTT. Translating gives CAWDRGRGSRNQPQHF.

The chain uses TRBV6-6 and TRBJ1-4; a weak D match, TRBD1 (6 bases). The V end lost 5 bases, the J end lost 7 bases, and 14 bases lay between the germline ends. Germline loops: CDR1 MNHNY, CDR2 SVGAGI (reference sequence). The CDR3 consists of 14 residues. Written as DNA, the CDR3 is TGTGCCAGCAGTCTCTACAGGGTTGGTGAAAAACTGTTTTTT. It codes for CASSLYRVGEKLFF.

The gene calls are TRBV9 and TRBJ2-7, with 8 positions matching TRBD2. This CDR3 has 11 amino acids. Germline V CDR1 and CDR2: SGDLS, YYNGEE. The CDR3 sequence: CGAGGCYEQYF. Here the CDR3 DNA reads TGTGGGGCGGGAGGCTGCTACGAGCAGTACTTC.

V is TRBV7-6 and J is TRBJ2-1; D is unresolved. V was pared by 1 base and J by 6 bases, with 4 bases between. Germline-derived CDR1 and CDR2 are SGHVS and FNYEAQ. The CDR3 is made up of 12 amino acids. CDR3 loop: CASSLVSNEQFF. DNA for the CDR3: TGTGCCAGCAGCTTAGTATCCAATGAGCAGTTCTTC.

The J gene is TRBJ2-3, the V gene TRBV9; 9 bases map to TRBD1. CDR1 and CDR2 from the germline V gene are SGDLS and YYNGEE. The CDR3 is 14 residues long. After removal of 3 bases from V and 7 bases from J, the junction contained 6 bases not matched to a gene. As DNA, the CDR3 is TGTGCCAGCAGCGAAGGACAGGGGATGAATACGCAGTATTTT. Its translation: CASSEGQGMNTQYF.

The V call is TRBV27, the J call TRBJ2-5, with D hard to call. With 2 bases removed from V and 3 bases from J, the gap between germline ends came to 7 bases. The germline V gene encodes CDR1 MNHEY and CDR2 SMNVEV (reference sequence). This CDR3 contains 13 residues. The DNA for the CDR3 is TGTGCCAGCAGTTTAAGATTAGAAGAGACCCAGTACTTC. Its protein product is CASSLRLEETQYF.

The J gene is TRBJ2-3, the V gene TRBV5-1; D is ambiguous. Germline V gene lookup returns CDR1 SGHRS and CDR2 YFSETQ. The V gene lost 4 bases and the J gene lost 6 bases, with 18 bases spanning the gap. The CDR3 is made up of 15 amino acids. The CDR3 reads CASSPDTRSVDTQYF. As DNA, the CDR3 is TGCGCCAGCAGCCCTGACACAAGGTCGGTCGATACGCAGTATTTT.

The V call is TRBV5-8, the J call TRBJ2-7; 14 bases match TRBD2. Germline CDR1 and CDR2: SGHTS and YDEGEE. This CDR3 region has 17 residues. V trimming: 4 bases; J trimming: 6 bases; junction bases outside the gene matches: 12. CDR3 protein: CASSLEATSGRGGEQYF. CDR3 nucleotide sequence: TGTGCCAGCAGCCTGGAGGCGACTAGCGGGAGGGGGGGCGAGCAGTACTTC.

This chain uses TRBV27 with TRBJ2-4; D remains unclear. The CDR3 has 17 residues. The germline gives CDR1 MNHEY, CDR2 SMNVEV (reference sequence). V shed 4 bases and J shed 4 bases, with 20 bases lying between them. The chain's CDR3 is CASSSPRLRLNKNIQYF. The CDR3, as DNA: TGTGCCAGCAGTTCGCCCCGCCTACGTCTGAATAAAAACATTCAGTACTTC.

This clone was seen just once. V usage is TRBV12-5 and J usage is TRBJ2-7, with D possibly matching TRBD2 (7 bases). V was shortened by 0 bases and J by 5 bases, with 20 bases between the two germline ends. CDR3 length equals 17 residues. The germline V gene has CDR1 LGHNT and CDR2 FRNRAP. Here the CDR3 DNA reads TGTGCTAGTGGTTTGGTTACCCCCGGGGGGCGCGTCCACGAGCAGTACTTC. It yields the protein CASGLVTPGGRVHEQYF.

This chain links TRBV28 with TRBJ2-3; 11 nucleotides line up with TRBD2. CDR3 length equals 15 residues. J was trimmed by 3 bases and V by 6 bases; bases with no gene match: 5. Germline-derived CDR1 and CDR2 are MDHEN and SYDVKM. CDR3 coding DNA: TGTGCCAGCAGCCTAGCGGGAGGTGGGACAGATACGCAGTATTTT. Residues: CASSLAGGGTDTQYF.

The CDR3 sequence: CASSLERFNPYNEQFF. DNA for the CDR3: TGTGCCAGCAGCTTAGAGCGCTTTAACCCCTACAATGAGCAGTTCTTC. This chain joins TRBV7-9 and TRBJ2-1; D is unclear. The V gene lost 1 base and the J gene lost 2 bases, with 12 bases spanning the gap. The CDR3 spans 16 residues. Germline CDR1 is SEHNR and CDR2 is FQNEAQ (reference sequence).

This clone has just one count. Here the CDR3 reads CASSPRQGSGETQYF. CDR3 sequence (DNA): TGTGCCAGCTCACCTAGACAGGGCTCGGGAGAGACCCAGTACTTC. The chain employs TRBV18 and TRBJ2-5; 7 nucleotides agree with TRBD1. V trimming: 3 bases; J trimming: 4 bases; junction bases outside the gene matches: 8. The CDR3 has 15 residues. Germline lookup yields CDR1 KGHSH and CDR2 LQKENI.

The J gene is TRBJ2-3, the V gene TRBV25-1, with TRBD1 as a possible D gene (6 bases). V was clipped by 6 bases and J by 4 bases, with 17 bases between them. Germline V gives CDR1 MGHDK, CDR2 SYGVNS. The length of the CDR3 is 15 residues. CDR3 loop: CASRGTPPRADTQYF. In DNA, the CDR3 is TGTGCCAGCAGGGGGACACCCCCGAGGGCAGATACGCAGTATTTT. Filled out from reference TRBV25-1 and TRBJ2-3, the complete variable domain reads EADIYQTPRYLVIGTGKKITLECSQTMGHDKMYWYQQDPGMELHLIHYSYGVNSTEKGDLSSESTVSRIRTEHFPLTLESARPSHTSQYLCASRGTPPRADTQYFGPGTRLTVL.

CDR3 region: CASSSGTSGHNEQFF. CDR3 DNA: TGTGCCAGCAGTTCTGGGACTAGCGGGCACAATGAGCAGTTCTTC. V and J are TRBV25-1 and TRBJ2-1; 12 nucleotides agree with TRBD2. The germline CDR1 and CDR2 sequences are MGHDK and SYGVNS. CDR3 length: 15 residues. Germline trimming cut 5 bases from V and 5 bases from J; bases unmatched to any gene: 4.

This clone has only one observation. This chain joins TRBV6-5 and TRBJ2-5; TRBD1 matches at 11 bases. Trimming removed 6 bases from V and 4 bases from J; junction bases left unmatched: 4. The germline V gene encodes CDR1 MNHEY and CDR2 SVGAGI. The CDR3 length is 14 residues. The CDR3 protein is CASRRGQGAETQYF. CDR3 bases: TGTGCCAGCAGACGCGGACAGGGGGCAGAGACCCAGTACTTC.

V gene TRBV7-2 combines with J gene TRBJ1-2; D ambiguous. Germline V gene lookup returns CDR1 SGHTA and CDR2 FQGNSA. This CDR3 is built from 13 residues. V was trimmed by 1 base and J by 6 bases, leaving 9 bases between them. CDR3 residues: CASSLVPTHGYTF. The CDR3 nucleotides read TGTGCCAGCAGCTTAGTTCCGACACATGGCTACACCTTC.

The chain combines TRBV27 with TRBJ2-5; 8 bases align to TRBD1. The trim removed 4 bases at V and 5 bases at J, leaving 3 bases unmatched. The CDR3 runs 13 residues. Germline CDR1 and CDR2: MNHEY and SMNVEV (reference sequence). DNA for the CDR3: TGTGCCAGCAGTTCATACAGGGGGGAGACCCAGTACTTC. Translating gives CASSSYRGETQYF.

The chain combines TRBV27 with TRBJ2-1; TRBD2 aligns across 12 bases. J was trimmed by 9 bases and V by 2 bases; bases with no gene match: 5. From germline, CDR1 is MNHEY and CDR2 SMNVEV (reference sequence). This CDR3 spans 15 amino acids. For the CDR3, the DNA is TGTGCCAGCAGTTTACTAGCGGGAGGGCAGGGTGAGCAGTTCTTC. Its protein product is CASSLLAGGQGEQFF.

This rearrangement joins TRBV28 to TRBJ2-7, with TRBD2 matching over 15 bases. This CDR3 contains 18 residues. Germline CDR1 and CDR2: MDHEN and SYDVKM. Germline trimming cut 4 bases from V and 2 bases from J; bases unmatched to any gene: 9. This CDR3 reads CASSSPRGTSGRTYEQYF. The CDR3 DNA follows: TGTGCCAGCAGTTCGCCCCGAGGGACTAGCGGGAGGACCTACGAGCAGTACTTC.

The chain combines TRBV5-1 with TRBJ1-4; possibly TRBD1 for D (6 bases). Germline V gives CDR1 SGHRS, CDR2 YFSETQ. The CDR3 extends over 15 amino acids. V shed 0 bases and J shed 4 bases, with 10 bases lying between them. The CDR3 nucleotides read TGCGCCAGCAGCTTGGCCGGACAGATTAATGAAAAACTGTTTTTT. Its translation: CASSLAGQINEKLFF.

This chain joins TRBV6-1 and TRBJ1-5, with D possibly being TRBD1 (6 bases). This CDR3 contains 16 residues. CDR1 is MNHNS, CDR2 SASEGT, per germline. V was shortened by 0 bases and J by 4 bases, with 13 bases between the two germline ends. This chain's CDR3 is CASSEASGTRNQPQHF. CDR3 DNA: TGTGCCAGCAGTGAAGCATCGGGGACACGGAATCAGCCCCAGCATTTT.